The clone carrying this TCR beta chain has a count of ten or more. This record comes from a study of T-cell reconstitution after alpha-beta-depleted transplantation in children. Unique molecular identifiers were used in preparing the TCRbeta library. MiXCR was run by TCRdb on the PCR reads, yielding one entry per CDR3 protein. The table records approximately 490,000 distinct CDR3 sequences, about an eighth of them present only once. The specimen was PBMCs from the stem cell graft donor, collected from the stem cell graft. The clonotype originates from a human donor who donated a stem cell graft to a child with combined immunodeficiency.

The DNA for the CDR3 is TGCAGCGTTGTCGGAGTAGCGGGAACCTACAATGAGCAGTTCTTC. This codes for CSVVGVAGTYNEQFF. The rearrangement uses TRBV29-1 and TRBJ2-1, with TRBD2 matching over 8 bases. The CDR3 has 15 residues. Looked up from germline, CDR1 is SQVTM and CDR2 is ANQGSEA. V dropped 4 bases and J dropped 2; count of bases not matched to a gene: 7.